These T cell receptor beta chains were read from a single sample in a study of blood T cell repertoires in COVID-19. The method was immunoSEQ multiplex PCR; TCRdb's version includes in-frame clones alone and lacks a portion of them. This sample has 200,000 to 250,000 clones, with approximately 83% found just once. The sample taken for sequencing was PBMCs or T cells enriched from blood (not recorded which). The receptors were sampled from a woman in her sixties who had recovered from COVID-19. CDR3s include the opening cysteine and the closing phenylalanine or tryptophan. D genes are given only for firm matches. Rows give clone size only sometimes, using once, few, many, or a class for an expanded clone.

d_gene	j_gene	v_gene	abundance	CDR3nt	CDR3aa
-	TRBJ1-5	TRBV10-3	-	TGTGCCATCAGTGAGGCTAGAGAGCCCCAGCATTTT	CAISEAREPQHF
TRBD2	TRBJ2-3	TRBV6-2/TRBV6-3	many	TGTGCCAGCAGTTACTCAGCTAGCGGGATCAGGAATACGCAGTATTTT	CASSYSASGIRNTQYF
TRBD1	TRBJ1-2	TRBV9	few	TGTGCCAGCAGCGTAGGTATTCCGCGACAGGGGTCCTCCGGCTACACCTTC	CASSVGIPRQGSSGYTF
TRBD1	TRBJ2-7	TRBV27	-	TGTGCCAGCAGTTTTTCCAGGGGGTTTGAGCAGTACTTC	CASSFSRGFEQYF
TRBD1	TRBJ2-7	TRBV7-9	-	TGTGCCAGCACCCAGACAGGGGGGAGCTACGAGCAGTACTTC	CASTQTGGSYEQYF
TRBD2	TRBJ2-1	TRBV5-6	once	TGTGCCAGCAGTCCAACCGGGACTAGCGGGAGAAGTGAGCAGTTCTTC	CASSPTGTSGRSEQFF
TRBD1	TRBJ1-1	TRBV9	-	TGTGCCAGCAGCGTGGAGGGACAGGCGAACACTGAAGCTTTCTTT	CASSVEGQANTEAFF
TRBD2	TRBJ2-5	TRBV9	-	TGTGCCAGCAGCGCGACTAGCGGATATCAAGAGACCCAGTACTTC	CASSATSGYQETQYF
TRBD2	TRBJ2-3	TRBV11-2	-	TGTGCCAGCAGCAAACATCCGGGACTAGCGGGACCCAGCACAGATACGCAGTATTTT	CASSKHPGLAGPSTDTQYF
TRBD2	TRBJ2-1	TRBV5-1	-	TGCGCCAGCAGCTCTTCTAGCGGGGGGGGATTTTACAATGAGCAGTTCTTC	CASSSSSGGGFYNEQFF
TRBD1	TRBJ2-7	TRBV7-9	once	TGTGCCAGCAGCCCCCGACAGGGGGCCCACGAGCAGTACTTC	CASSPRQGAHEQYF
TRBD1	TRBJ1-5	TRBV9	-	TGTGCCAGCAGTCCCGGGACAGGGAATAGCAATCAGCCCCAGCATTTT	CASSPGTGNSNQPQHF
TRBD1	TRBJ1-2	TRBV12-3/TRBV12-4	-	TGTGCCAGCAATACAGGGGGCCCCTATGGCTACACCTTC	CASNTGGPYGYTF
TRBD1	TRBJ1-1	TRBV6-5	-	TGTGCCAGCAGCTTAACAGGGGGCCGGGGCACTGAAGCTTTCTTT	CASSLTGGRGTEAFF
-	TRBJ1-1	TRBV5-4	-	TGTGCCAGCAGCTTGGAAGGGGTGAACACTGAAGCTTTCTTT	CASSLEGVNTEAFF
-	TRBJ1-1	TRBV12-3/TRBV12-4	-	TGTGCCAGCAGTTTAATCTCGGTCTCTGAAGCTTTCTTT	CASSLISVSEAFF
-	TRBJ2-2	TRBV27	-	TGTGCCAGCAGTAGGCTGGGCCAGGCCGGTTCCGGGGAGCTGTTTTTT	CASSRLGQAGSGELFF
-	TRBJ1-1	TRBV6-1	-	TGTGCCAGCAGTGAGGGACATTTCACTGAAGCTTTCTTT	CASSEGHFTEAFF
-	TRBJ2-1	TRBV5-1	once	TGCGCCAGCAGCTTGGGGGGACTCTCTAACAATGAGCAGTTCTTC	CASSLGGLSNNEQFF
-	TRBJ1-6	TRBV5-4	-	TGTGCCAGCAGCCTTTTACCGACAGCCGTTCATAATTCACCCCTCCACTTT	CASSLLPTAVHNSPLHF
-	TRBJ1-2	TRBV2	-	TGTGCCAGCAGCCTCGTAGGCTACACCTTC	CASSLVGYTF
TRBD2	TRBJ2-1	TRBV7-9	few	TGTGCCAGCAGCTCTAGACTAGCGGACTCCTACAATGAGCAGTTCTTC	CASSSRLADSYNEQFF
-	TRBJ2-7	TRBV5-1	-	TGCGCCAGCAGCGCGGGACCTACCCCGTCCTACGAGCAGTACTTC	CASSAGPTPSYEQYF
-	TRBJ1-6	TRBV7-2	-	TGTGCCAGCAGCCCAGGGGCTATTAATTCACCCCTCCACTTT	CASSPGAINSPLHF